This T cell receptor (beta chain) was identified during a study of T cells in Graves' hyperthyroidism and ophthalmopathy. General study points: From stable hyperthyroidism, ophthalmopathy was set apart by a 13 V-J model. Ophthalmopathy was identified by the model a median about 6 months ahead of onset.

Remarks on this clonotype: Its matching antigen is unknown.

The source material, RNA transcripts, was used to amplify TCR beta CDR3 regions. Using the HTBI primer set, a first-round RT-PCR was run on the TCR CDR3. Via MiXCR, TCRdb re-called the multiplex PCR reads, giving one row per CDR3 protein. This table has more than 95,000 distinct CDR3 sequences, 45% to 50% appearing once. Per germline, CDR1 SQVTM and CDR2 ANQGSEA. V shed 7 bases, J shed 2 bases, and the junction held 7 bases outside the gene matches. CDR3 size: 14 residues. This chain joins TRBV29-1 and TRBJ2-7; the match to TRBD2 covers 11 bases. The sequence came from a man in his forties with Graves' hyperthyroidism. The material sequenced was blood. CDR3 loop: CSANVAGGPYEQYF. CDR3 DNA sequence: TGCAGCGCCAATGTAGCGGGGGGGCCCTACGAGCAGTACTTC.